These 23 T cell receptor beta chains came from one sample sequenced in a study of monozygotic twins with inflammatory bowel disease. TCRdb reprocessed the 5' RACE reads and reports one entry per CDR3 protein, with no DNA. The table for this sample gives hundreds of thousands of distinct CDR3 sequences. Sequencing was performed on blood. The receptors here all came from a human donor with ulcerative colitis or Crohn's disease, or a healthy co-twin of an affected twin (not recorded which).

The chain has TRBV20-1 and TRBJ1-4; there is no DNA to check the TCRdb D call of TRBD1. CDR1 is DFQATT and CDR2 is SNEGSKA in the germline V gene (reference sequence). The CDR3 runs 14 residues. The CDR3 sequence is CSARPQGGWEKLFF.

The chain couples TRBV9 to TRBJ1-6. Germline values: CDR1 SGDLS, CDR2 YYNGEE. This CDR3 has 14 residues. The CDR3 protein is CASSRGPSDSPLHF.

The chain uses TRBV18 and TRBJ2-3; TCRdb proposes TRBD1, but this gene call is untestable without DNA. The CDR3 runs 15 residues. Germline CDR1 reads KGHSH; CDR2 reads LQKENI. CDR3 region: CASSPSTGGTDTQYF.

CDR3 protein: CSASPTGGNTIYF. The chain links TRBV20-1 to TRBJ1-3. The CDR3 covers 13 residues. Per germline, CDR1 DFQATT and CDR2 SNEGSKA (reference sequence).

CDR3 region: CASSPTRQGVYGYTF. This chain connects TRBV18 to TRBJ1-2; checking the TCRdb D call of TRBD1 is not possible without DNA. The CDR3 has 15 residues. Per germline, CDR1 KGHSH and CDR2 LQKENI.

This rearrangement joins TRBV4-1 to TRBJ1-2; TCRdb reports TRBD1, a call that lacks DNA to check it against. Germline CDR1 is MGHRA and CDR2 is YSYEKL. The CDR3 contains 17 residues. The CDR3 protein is CASSQTVPGRINYGYTF.

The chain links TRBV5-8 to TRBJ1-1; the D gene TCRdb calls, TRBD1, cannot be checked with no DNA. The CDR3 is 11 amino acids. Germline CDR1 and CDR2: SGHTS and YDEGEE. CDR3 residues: CASSQGAEAFF.

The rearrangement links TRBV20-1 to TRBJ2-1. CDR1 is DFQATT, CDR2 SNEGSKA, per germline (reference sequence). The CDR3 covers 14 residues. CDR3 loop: CSAREARSYNEQFF.

The CDR3 sequence is CASSQDGASSYEQYF. V and J are TRBV4-2 and TRBJ2-7; no DNA is available, so the TRBD1 call from TCRdb remains unchecked. Looked up from germline, CDR1 is LGHNA and CDR2 is YNFKEQ. The CDR3 runs 15 residues.

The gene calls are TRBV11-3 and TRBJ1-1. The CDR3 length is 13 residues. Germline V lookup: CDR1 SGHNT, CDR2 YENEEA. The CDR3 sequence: CASSLFSNTEAFF.

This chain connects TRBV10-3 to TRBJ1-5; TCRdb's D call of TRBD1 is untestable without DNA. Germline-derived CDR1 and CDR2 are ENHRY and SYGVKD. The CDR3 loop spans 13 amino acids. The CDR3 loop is CATTGTSNQPQHF.

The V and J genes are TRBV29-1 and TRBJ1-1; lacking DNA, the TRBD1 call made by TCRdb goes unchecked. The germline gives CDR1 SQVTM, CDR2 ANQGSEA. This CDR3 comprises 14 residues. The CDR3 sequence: CSVEIRGRSTEAFF.

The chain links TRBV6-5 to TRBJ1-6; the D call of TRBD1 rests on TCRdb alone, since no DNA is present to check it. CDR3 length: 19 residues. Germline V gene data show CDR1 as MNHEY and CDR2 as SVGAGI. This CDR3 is CASSSYSGQGSSYNSPLHF.

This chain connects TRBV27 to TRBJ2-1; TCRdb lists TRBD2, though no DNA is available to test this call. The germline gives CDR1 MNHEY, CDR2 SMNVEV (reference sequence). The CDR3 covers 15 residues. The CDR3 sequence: CASRAGLADYNEQFF.

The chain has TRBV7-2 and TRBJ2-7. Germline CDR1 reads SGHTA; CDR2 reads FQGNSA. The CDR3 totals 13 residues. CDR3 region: CASSYYLSYEQYF. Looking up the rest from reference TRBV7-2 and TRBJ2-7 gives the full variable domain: GAGVSQSPSNKVTEKGKDVELRCDPISGHTALYWYRQSLGQGLEFLIYFQGNSAPDKSGLPSDRFSAERTGGSVSTLTIQRTQQEDSAVYLCASSYYLSYEQYFGPGTRLTVT.

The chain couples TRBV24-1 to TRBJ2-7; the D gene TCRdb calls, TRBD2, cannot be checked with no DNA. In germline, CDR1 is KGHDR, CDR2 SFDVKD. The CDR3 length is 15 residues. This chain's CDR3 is CATSEGTGKGYEQYF.

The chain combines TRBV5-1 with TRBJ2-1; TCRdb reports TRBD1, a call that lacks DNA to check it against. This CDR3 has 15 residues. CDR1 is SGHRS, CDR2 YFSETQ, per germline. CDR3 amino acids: CASTRGQGAYNEQFF.

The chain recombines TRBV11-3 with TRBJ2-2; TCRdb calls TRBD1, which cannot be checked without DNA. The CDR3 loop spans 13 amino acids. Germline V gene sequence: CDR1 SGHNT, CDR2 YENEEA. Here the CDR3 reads CASRITGAGELFF.

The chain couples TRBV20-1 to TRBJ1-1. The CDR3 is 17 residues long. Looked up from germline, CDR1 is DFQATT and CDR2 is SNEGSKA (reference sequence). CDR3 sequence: CSASFIKTGIMNTEAFF.

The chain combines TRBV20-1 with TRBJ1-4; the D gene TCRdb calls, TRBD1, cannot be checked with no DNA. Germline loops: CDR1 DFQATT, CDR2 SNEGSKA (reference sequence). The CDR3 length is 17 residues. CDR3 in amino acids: CSAREDSWGAGRGKLFF.

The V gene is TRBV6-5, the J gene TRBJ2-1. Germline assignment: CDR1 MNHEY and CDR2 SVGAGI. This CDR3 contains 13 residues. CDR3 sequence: CASSYNIYNEQFF.

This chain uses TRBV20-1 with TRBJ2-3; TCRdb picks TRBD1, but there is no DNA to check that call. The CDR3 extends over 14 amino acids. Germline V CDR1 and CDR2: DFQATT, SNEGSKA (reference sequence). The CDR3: CSHGFGTKGDTQYF.

Here the CDR3 reads CASSLPLGDYGYTF. This chain links TRBV7-2 with TRBJ1-2; TCRdb reports TRBD1, a call that lacks DNA to check it against. Per germline, CDR1 SGHTA and CDR2 FQGNSA. The CDR3 is made up of 14 amino acids.